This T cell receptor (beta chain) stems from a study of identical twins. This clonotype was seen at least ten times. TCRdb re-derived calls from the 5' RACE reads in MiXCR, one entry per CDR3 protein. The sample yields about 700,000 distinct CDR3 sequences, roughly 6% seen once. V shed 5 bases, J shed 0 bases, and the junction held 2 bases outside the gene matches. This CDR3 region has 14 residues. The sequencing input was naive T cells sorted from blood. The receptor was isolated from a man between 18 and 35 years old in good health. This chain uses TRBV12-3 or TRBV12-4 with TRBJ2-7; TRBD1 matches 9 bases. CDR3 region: CASSVTGGSYEQYF. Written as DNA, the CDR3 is TGTGCCAGCAGTGTGACAGGGGGCTCCTACGAGCAGTACTTC.